The text below deals with one TCR beta chain. Its antigen is undetermined. Primers for the PCR totalled 60 Vbeta and 13 Jbeta. TCRdb keeps only in-frame clones here, not all; method: immunoSEQ multiplex PCR. The sample records hundreds of thousands of clones, around nine tenths being singletons. The data stem from a study of cytomegalovirus exposure and HLA in healthy donors. Broader study findings: Later work showed greater clonal expansion in HLA-associated TCR beta chains than in equally common others. Three of the chains that were CMV-associated were confirmed in vitro to be specific for CMV antigens. Later analysis associated a missense DCLRE1C variant with TCR beta V- and J-gene trimming.

This receptor was obtained from a young woman in good health and CMV-seronegative. The source material was PBMCs.

The CDR3 DNA is TGTGCCAGCAGTGAATCGGACAGGGTGGATGAAAAACTGTTTTTT. As protein: CASSESDRVDEKLFF. The chain combines TRBV2 with TRBJ1-4, with 8 bases matching TRBD1. CDR1 is SNHLY and CDR2 is FYNNEI in the germline V gene. After removal of 2 bases from V and 6 bases from J, the junction contained 5 bases not matched to a gene. The CDR3 loop spans 15 amino acids.